This entry describes one T cell receptor beta chain. The antigen is not known. Trimming cost V 4 bases and J 4 bases, with 11 bases left between them. Germline V lookup: CDR1 SEHNR, CDR2 FQNEAQ (reference sequence). The CDR3 loop spans 15 amino acids. PCR was performed a second time for roughly 7 to 11 cycles using a sample-barcoded 5' primer and a J-beta primer mix. TCRdb passed the 5' RACE reads through MiXCR, listing each CDR3 protein once. The table shows approximately 1,000,000 distinct CDR3 sequences, with 35% to 55% occurring only once. The data are from a study of blood T cells in healthy people across ages. Broader study findings: Long-lived donors exceeded aged donors in naive CD4+ cells and diversity. Age advanced and TCR beta diversity per million T cells fell, roughly linearly.

The receptor comes from a woman aged 55-69 years in good health. Sequencing was carried out using blood. This rearrangement joins TRBV7-9 to TRBJ2-6, with D unresolved. The CDR3 bases are TGTGCCAGCAGCTCACTCCCGTCCGGGGCCAACGTCCTGACTTTC. This sequence encodes CASSSLPSGANVLTF. Full variable domain (missing parts from reference TRBV7-9 and TRBJ2-6): DTGVSQNPRHKITKRGQNVTFRCDPISEHNRLYWYRQTLGQGPEFLTYFQNEAQLEKSRLLSDRFSAERPKGSFSTLEIQRTEQGDSAMYLCASSSLPSGANVLTFGAGSRLTVL.